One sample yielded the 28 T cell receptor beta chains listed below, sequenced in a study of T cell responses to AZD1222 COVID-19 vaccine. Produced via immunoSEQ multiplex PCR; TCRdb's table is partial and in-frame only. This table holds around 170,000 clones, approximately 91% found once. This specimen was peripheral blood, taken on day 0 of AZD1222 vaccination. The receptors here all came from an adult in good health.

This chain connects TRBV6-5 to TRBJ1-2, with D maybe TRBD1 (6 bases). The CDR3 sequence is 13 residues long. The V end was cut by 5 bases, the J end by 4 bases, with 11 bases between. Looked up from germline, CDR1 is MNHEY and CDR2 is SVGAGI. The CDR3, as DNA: TGTGCCAGCAGTAGGACAGCCTCCTATGGCTACACCTTC. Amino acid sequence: CASSRTASYGYTF.

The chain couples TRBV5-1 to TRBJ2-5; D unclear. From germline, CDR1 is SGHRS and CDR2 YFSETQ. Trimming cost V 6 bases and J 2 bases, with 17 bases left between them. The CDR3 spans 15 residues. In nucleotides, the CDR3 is TGCGCCAGCATCCGAAGCCCCCAGTGGCAAGAGACCCAGTACTTC. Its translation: CASIRSPQWQETQYF. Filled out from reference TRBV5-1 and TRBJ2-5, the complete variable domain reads KAGVTQTPRYLIKTRGQQVTLSCSPISGHRSVSWYQQTPGQGLQFLFEYFSETQRNKGNFPGRFSGRQFSNSRSEMNVSTLELGDSALYLCASIRSPQWQETQYFGPGTRLLVL.

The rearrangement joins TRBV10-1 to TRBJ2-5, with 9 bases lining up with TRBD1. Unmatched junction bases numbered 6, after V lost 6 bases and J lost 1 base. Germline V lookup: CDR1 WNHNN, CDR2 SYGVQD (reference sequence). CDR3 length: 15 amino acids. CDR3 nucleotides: TGCGCCAGCAGCCAGGGACAGGGCACCCAAGAGACCCAGTACTTC. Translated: CASSQGQGTQETQYF.

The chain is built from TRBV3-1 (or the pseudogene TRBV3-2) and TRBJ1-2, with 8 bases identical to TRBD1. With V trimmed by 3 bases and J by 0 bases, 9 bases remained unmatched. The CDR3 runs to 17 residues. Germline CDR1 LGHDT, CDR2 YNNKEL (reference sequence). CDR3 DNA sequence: TGTGCCAGCAGCCACCCCATACAGGGGGGGGCTAACTATGGCTACACCTTC. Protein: CASSHPIQGGANYGYTF.

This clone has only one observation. The CDR3 sequence: CASSLGLIKLRYEQYF. The CDR3 bases are TGTGCCAGCAGTTTAGGCCTGATCAAGCTTCGCTACGAGCAGTACTTC. The chain has TRBV28 and TRBJ2-7; D unclear. V shed 2 bases and J shed 3 bases, with 17 bases lying between them. CDR3 length: 16 amino acids. Germline V CDR1 and CDR2: MDHEN, SYDVKM.

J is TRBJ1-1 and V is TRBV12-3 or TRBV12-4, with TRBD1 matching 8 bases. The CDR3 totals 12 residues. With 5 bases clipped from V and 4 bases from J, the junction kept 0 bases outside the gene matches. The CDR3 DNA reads TGTGCCAGCAGTACAGGGGGCACTGAAGCTTTCTTT. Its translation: CASSTGGTEAFF.

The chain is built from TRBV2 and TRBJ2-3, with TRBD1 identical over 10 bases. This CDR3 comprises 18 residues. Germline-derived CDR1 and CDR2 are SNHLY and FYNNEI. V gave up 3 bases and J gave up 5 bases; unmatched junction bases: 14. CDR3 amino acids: CASSDSPGWDRGGDTQYF. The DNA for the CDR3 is TGTGCCAGCAGTGACTCCCCAGGGTGGGACAGGGGCGGAGATACGCAGTATTTT.

The CDR3 nucleotides read TGTGCCAGTAGTATAGCCCTGACTGATAATTCACCCCTCCACTTT. It is translated as CASSIALTDNSPLHF. The rearrangement links TRBV19 to TRBJ1-6, with D unclear. V lost 1 base, J lost 5 bases, and 9 bases lay in between. Germline CDR1 and CDR2: LNHDA and SQIVND (reference sequence). The CDR3 consists of 15 residues.

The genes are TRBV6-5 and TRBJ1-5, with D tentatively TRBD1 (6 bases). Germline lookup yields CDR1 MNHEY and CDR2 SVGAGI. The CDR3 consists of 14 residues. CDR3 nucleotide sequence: TGTGCGGGGGCAGGGGAGTATAGCAATCAGCCCCAGCATTTT. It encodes CAGAGEYSNQPQHF.

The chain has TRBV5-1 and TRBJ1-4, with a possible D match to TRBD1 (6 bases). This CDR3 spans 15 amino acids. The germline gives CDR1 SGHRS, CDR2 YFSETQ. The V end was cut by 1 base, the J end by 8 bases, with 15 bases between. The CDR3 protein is CASSLSGQSAEKLFF. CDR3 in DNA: TGCGCCAGCAGCTTGTCTGGACAGTCAGCCGAAAAACTGTTTTTT.

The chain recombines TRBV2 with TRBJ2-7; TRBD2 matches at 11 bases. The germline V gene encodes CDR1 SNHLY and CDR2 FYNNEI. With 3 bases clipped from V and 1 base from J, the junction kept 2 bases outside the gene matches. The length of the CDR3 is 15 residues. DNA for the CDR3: TGTGCCAGCAGTGAGGTAGCGGGAGGGTCCTACGAGCAGTACTTC. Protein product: CASSEVAGGSYEQYF.

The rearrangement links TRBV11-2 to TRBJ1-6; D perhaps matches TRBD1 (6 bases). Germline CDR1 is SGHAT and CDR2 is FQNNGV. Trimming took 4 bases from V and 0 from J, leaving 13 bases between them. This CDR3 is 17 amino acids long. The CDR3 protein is CASSSNRESSYNSPLHF. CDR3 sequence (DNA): TGTGCCAGCAGCTCCAACAGGGAGAGCTCCTATAATTCACCCCTCCACTTT.

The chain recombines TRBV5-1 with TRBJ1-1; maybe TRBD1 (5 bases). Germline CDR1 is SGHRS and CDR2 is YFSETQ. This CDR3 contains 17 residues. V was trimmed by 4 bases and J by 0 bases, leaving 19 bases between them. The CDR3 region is CASSVVGGVSLNTEAFF. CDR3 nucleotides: TGCGCCAGCAGCGTGGTGGGGGGGGTTTCCCTGAACACTGAAGCTTTCTTT.

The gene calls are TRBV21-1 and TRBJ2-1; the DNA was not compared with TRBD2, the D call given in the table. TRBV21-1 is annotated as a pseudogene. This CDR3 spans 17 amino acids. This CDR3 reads CASSKILSGRAPNEQFF. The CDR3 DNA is TGTGCCAGCAGCAAAATACTAAGCGGGAGGGCCCCAAATGAGCAGTTCTTC.

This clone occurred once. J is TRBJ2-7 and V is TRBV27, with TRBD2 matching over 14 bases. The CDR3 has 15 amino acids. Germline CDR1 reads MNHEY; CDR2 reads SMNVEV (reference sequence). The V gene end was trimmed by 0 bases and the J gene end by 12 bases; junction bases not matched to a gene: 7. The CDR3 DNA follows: TGTGCCAGCAGTTTATCGGGGACTAGCGGGAGCGTCGGGTACTTC. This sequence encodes CASSLSGTSGSVGYF.

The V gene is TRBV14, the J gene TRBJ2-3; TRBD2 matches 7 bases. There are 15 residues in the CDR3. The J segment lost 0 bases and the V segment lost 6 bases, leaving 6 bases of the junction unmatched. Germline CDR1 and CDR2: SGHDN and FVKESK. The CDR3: CASSGKRGSTDTQYF. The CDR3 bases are TGTGCCAGCAGTGGGAAGCGGGGAAGCACAGATACGCAGTATTTT.

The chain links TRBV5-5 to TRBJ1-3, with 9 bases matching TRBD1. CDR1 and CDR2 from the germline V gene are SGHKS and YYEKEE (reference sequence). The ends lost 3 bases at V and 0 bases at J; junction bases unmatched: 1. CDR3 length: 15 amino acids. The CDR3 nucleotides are TGTGCCAGCAGCTGGGGACAGGGCTCTGGAAACACCATATATTTT. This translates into CASSWGQGSGNTIYF.

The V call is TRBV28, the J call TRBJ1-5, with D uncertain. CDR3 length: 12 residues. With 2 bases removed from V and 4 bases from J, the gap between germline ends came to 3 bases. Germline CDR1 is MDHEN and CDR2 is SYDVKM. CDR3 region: CASSLINQPQHF. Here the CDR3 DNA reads TGTGCCAGCAGTTTAATTAATCAGCCCCAGCATTTT.

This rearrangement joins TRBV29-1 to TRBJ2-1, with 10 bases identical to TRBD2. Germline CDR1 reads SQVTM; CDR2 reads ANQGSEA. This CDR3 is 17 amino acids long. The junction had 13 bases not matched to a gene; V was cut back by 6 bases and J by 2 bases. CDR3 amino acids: CSVVLAGVGVPYNEQFF. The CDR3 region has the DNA TGCAGCGTCGTCCTAGCGGGAGTGGGAGTTCCCTACAATGAGCAGTTCTTC.

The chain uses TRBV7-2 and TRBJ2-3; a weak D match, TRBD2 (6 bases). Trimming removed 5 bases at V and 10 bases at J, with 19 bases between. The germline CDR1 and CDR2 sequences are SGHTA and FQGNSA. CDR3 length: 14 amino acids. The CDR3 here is CASSTSGGGYSQYF. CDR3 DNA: TGTGCCAGCAGCACTAGTGGGGGAGGTTATTCGCAGTATTTT.

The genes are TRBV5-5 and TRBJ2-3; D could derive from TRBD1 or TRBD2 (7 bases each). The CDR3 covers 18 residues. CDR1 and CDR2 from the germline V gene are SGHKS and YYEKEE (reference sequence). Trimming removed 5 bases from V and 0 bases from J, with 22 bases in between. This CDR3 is CASSGGVPGGLSTDTQYF. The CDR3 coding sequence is TGTGCCAGCAGTGGGGGGGTCCCAGGGGGACTCAGCACAGATACGCAGTATTTT. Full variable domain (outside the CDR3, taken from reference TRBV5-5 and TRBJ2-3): DAGVTQSPTHLIKTRGQQVTLRCSPISGHKSVSWYQQVLGQGPQFIFQYYEKEERGRGNFPDRFSARQFPNYSSELNVNALLLGDSALYLCASSGGVPGGLSTDTQYFGPGTRLTVL.

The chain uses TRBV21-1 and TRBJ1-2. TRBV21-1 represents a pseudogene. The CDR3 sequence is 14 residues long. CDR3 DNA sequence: TGTGCCAGCAGCCCCCGACGGTTTCCCTATGGCTACACCTTC. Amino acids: CASSPRRFPYGYTF.

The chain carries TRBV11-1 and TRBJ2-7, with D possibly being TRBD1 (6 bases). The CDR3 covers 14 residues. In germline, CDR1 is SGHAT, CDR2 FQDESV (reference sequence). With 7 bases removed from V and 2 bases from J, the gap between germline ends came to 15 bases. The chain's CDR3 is CASIQGSGPYEQYF. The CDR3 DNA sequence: TGTGCCAGCATACAGGGTTCGGGACCCTACGAGCAGTACTTC.

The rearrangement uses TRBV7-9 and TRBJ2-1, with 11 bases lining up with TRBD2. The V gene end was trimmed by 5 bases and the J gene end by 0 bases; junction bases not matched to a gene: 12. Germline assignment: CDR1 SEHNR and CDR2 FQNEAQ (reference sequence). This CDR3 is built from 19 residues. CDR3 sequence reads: CASSDTSLAGGDSYNEQFF. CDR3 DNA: TGTGCCAGCAGCGATACGTCGCTAGCGGGGGGCGACTCCTACAATGAGCAGTTCTTC.

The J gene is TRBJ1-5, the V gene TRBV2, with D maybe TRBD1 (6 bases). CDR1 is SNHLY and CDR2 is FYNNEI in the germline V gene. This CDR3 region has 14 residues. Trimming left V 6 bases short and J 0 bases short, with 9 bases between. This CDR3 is CASRPQGSNQPQHF. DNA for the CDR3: TGTGCCAGCAGACCACAGGGTAGCAATCAGCCCCAGCATTTT.

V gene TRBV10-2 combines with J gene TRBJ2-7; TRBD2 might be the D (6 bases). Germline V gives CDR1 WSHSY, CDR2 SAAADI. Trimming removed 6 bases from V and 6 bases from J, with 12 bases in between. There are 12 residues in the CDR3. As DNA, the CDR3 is TGCGCCAGCAGGGGGACTCACTTCGAGCAGTACTTC. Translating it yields CASRGTHFEQYF.

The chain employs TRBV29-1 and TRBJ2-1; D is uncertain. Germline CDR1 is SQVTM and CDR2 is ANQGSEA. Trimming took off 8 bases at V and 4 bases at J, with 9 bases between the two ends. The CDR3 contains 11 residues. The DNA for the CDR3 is TGCAGCACCCGGACGTACAATGAGCAGTTCTTC. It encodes CSTRTYNEQFF.

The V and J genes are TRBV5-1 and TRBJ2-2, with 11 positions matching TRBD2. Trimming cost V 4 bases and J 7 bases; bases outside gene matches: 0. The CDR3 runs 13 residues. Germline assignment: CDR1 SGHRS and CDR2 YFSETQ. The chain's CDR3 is CASSTSGGGELFF. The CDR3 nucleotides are TGCGCCAGCAGCACTAGCGGGGGCGGGGAGCTGTTTTTT.